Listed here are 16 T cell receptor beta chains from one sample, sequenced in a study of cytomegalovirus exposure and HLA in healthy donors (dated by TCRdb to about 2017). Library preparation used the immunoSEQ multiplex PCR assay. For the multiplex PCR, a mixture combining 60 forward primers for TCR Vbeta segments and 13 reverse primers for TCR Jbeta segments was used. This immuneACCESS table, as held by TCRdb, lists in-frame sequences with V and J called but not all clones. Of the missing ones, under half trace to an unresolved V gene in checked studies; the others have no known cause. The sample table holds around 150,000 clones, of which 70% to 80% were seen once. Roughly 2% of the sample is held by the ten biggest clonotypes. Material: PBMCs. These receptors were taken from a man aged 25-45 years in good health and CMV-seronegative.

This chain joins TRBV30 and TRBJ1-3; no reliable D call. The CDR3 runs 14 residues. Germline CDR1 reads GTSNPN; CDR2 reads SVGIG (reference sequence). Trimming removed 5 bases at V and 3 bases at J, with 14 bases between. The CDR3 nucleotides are TGTGCCTGGGATCGCAATCGGGGTGGAAACACCATATATTTT. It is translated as CAWDRNRGGNTIYF.

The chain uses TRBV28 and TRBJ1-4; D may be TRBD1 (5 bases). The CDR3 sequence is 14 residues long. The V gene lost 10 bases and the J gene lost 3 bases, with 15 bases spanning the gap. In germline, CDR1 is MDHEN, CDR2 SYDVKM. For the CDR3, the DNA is TGTGCCACCGATACGGGGGGGGCTAATGAAAAACTGTTTTTT. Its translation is CATDTGGANEKLFF.

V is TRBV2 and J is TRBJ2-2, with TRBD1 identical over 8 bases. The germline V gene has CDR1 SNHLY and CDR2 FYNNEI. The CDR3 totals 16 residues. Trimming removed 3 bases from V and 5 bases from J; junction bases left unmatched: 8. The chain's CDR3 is CASSEATGARTGELFF. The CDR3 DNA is TGTGCCAGCAGTGAGGCGACAGGGGCTCGAACCGGGGAGCTGTTTTTT.

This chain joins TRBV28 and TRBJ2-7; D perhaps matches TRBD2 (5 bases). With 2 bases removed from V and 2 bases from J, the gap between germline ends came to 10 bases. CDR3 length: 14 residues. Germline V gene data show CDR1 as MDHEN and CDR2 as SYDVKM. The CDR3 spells CASSLRGVPYEQYF. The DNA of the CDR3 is TGTGCCAGCAGTTTACGGGGTGTTCCCTACGAGCAGTACTTC.

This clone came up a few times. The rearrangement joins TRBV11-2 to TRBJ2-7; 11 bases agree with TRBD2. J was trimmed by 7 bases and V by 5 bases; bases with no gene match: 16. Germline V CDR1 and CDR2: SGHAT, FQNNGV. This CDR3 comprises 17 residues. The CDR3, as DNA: TGTGCCAGCAGCCCCGGACTAGCGGGCATTCTTACGGGGGAGCAGTACTTC. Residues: CASSPGLAGILTGEQYF.

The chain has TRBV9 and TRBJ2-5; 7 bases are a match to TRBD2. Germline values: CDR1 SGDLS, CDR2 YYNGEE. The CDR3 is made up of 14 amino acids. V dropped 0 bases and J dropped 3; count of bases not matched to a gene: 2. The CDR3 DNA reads TGTGCCAGCAGCGTAGGGACTAGGAAAGAGACCCAGTACTTC. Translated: CASSVGTRKETQYF.

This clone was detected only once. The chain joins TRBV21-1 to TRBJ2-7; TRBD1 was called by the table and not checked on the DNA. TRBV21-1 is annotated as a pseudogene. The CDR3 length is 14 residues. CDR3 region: CASSKQGLSYEQYF. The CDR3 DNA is TGTGCCAGCAGCAAGCAGGGCCTATCCTACGAGCAGTACTTC.

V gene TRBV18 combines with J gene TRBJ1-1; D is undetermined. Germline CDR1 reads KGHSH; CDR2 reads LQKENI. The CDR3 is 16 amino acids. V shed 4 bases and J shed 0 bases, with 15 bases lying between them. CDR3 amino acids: CASSLTDSLLNTEAFF. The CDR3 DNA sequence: TGTGCCAGCTCACTTACAGATTCCCTGCTGAACACTGAAGCTTTCTTT.

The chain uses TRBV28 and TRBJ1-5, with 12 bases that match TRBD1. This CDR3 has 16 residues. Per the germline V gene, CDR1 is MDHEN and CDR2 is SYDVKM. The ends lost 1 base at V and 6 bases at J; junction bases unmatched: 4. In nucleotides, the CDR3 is TGTGCCAGCAGTTTATTCGGGACAGGGGGCGGTCAGCCCCAGCATTTT. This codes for CASSLFGTGGGQPQHF.

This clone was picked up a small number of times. CDR3 region: CASSLFRTGDNSGANVLTF. CDR3 nucleotides: TGTGCCAGCAGCTTATTCCGGACAGGGGACAACTCTGGGGCCAACGTCCTGACTTTC. The rearrangement links TRBV7-8 to TRBJ2-6, with 9 bases matching TRBD1. The CDR3 has 19 amino acids. Germline CDR1 and CDR2: SGHVS and FQNEAQ. After removal of 2 bases from V and 0 bases from J, the junction contained 8 bases not matched to a gene. The full variable domain, rest sourced from reference TRBV7-8 and TRBJ2-6, is GAGVSQSPRYKVAKRGQDVALRCDPISGHVSLFWYQQALGQGPEFLTYFQNEAQLDKSGLPSDRFFAERPEGSVSTLKIQRTQQEDSAVYLCASSLFRTGDNSGANVLTFGAGSRLTVL.

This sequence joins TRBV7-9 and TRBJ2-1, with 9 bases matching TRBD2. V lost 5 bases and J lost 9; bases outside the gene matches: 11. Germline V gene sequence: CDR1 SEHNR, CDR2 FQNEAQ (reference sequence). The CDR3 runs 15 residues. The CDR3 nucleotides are TGTGCCAGCAGCCGCCTAGCGGGATCCCTCACTGAGCAGTTCTTC. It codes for CASSRLAGSLTEQFF.

CDR3 coding DNA: TGTGCCAGCAGCGTAGTGGGAGAAGGGACAGATACGCAGTATTTT. This gives the protein CASSVVGEGTDTQYF. V usage is TRBV9 and J usage is TRBJ2-3; possible D gene TRBD2, 5 bases. Germline values: CDR1 SGDLS, CDR2 YYNGEE. V lost 0 bases and J lost 3, with 11 bases in between. This CDR3 region has 15 residues.

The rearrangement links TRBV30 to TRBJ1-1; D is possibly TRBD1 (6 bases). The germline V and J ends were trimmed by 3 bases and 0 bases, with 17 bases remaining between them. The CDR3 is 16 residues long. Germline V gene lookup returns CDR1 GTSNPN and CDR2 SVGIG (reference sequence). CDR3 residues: CAWRPRMGHLNTEAFF. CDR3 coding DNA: TGTGCCTGGAGACCAAGAATGGGACACCTGAACACTGAAGCTTTCTTT.

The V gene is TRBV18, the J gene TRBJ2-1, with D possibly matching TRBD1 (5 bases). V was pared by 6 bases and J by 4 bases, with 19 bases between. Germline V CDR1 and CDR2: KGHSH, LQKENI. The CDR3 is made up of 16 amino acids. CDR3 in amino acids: CASSPIGALLYNEQFF. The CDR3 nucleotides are TGTGCCAGCTCCCCGATAGGGGCCCTACTTTACAATGAGCAGTTCTTC.

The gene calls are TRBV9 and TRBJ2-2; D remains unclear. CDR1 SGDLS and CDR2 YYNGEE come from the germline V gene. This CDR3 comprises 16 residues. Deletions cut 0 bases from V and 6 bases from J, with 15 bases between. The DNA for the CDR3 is TGTGCCAGCAGCGTAGCGGCTAGTGGTAGACCCGGGGAGCTGTTTTTT. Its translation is CASSVAASGRPGELFF.

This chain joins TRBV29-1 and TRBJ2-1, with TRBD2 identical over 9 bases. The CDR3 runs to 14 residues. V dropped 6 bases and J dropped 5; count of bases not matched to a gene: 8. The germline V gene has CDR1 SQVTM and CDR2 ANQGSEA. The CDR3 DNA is TGCAGCGTCGCCCTAGCGGGACCGAACAATGAGCAGTTCTTC. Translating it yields CSVALAGPNNEQFF.